This T cell receptor beta chain was documented in a study of molecular identifiers for immune sequencing clone quantification. TCRdb itself ran the PCR reads through MiXCR, one entry per CDR3 protein. This repertoire shows around 460,000 distinct CDR3 sequences, around 23% found once; its top ten account for roughly 0.77%. Trimming cost V 1 base and J 9 bases, with 12 bases left between them. Germline-derived CDR1 and CDR2 are GTSNPN and SVGIG (reference sequence). The CDR3 runs to 12 residues. The chain is built from TRBV30 and TRBJ2-5; tentatively, D is TRBD1 or TRBD2 (5 bases each). Sequencing used naive CD8+ T cells from blood, with Jurkat cell RNA spiked in. The subset: FACS-sorted CD8+CD4-CCR7+CD45RA+ naive T cells. The TCR comes from a human donor in good health. Some libraries in this study had Jurkat cell RNA spiked in. The CDR3 spells CAWSGAGRAQYF. DNA of the CDR3: TGTGCCTGGAGTGGGGCAGGGCGGGCCCAGTACTTC.